This T cell receptor (beta chain) is drawn from a study of vaccination effects on CD4 cells after COVID-19. Study-wide results and caveats: At late timepoints after vaccination, vaccine- and infection-induced clones shrank markedly. The study, lacking early post-infection timepoints, had few convalescent patients.

Produced via immunoSEQ multiplex PCR; TCRdb's table is partial and in-frame only. This table has 30,000 to 45,000 clones, around 67% appearing once. Germline V gene sequence: CDR1 MNHNS, CDR2 SASEGT. The germline V and J ends were trimmed by 0 bases and 4 bases, with 12 bases remaining between them. CDR3 length: 15 residues. This clone has only one observation. Its antigen is not known. Expansion with viral peptide pools was applied to antigen-specific CD4+ T cells by the ViraFEST assay prior to sequencing. Once cultured for 10 days, the cells underwent separation to obtain CD4+ T cells. Vaccine recipients, nucleocapsid antibody negative, had no prior SARS-CoV-2 infection. PBMC were cultured at a few million per well with approximately 9 IU/ml IL-2 and 10 ug/ml peptides.

The starting material was CD4+ T cells from PBMCs cultured with SARS-CoV-2 spike peptides, obtained before COVID-19 vaccination. The genes are TRBV6-1 and TRBJ2-5; TRBD2 is a possible D gene (6 bases). The clonotype was recovered from a human donor who received a COVID-19 vaccine. CDR3 sequence: CASSEAGGTRETQYF. The CDR3 DNA reads TGTGCCAGCAGTGAAGCGGGGGGTACCAGAGAGACCCAGTACTTC.